These 18 T cell receptor beta chains originate from one sample sequenced in a study of T cell responses to AZD1222 COVID-19 vaccine. The repertoire was sequenced with immunoSEQ multiplex PCR; TCRdb's copy has only in-frame clones and lacks some. The sample contains 250,000 to 300,000 clones, 85% to 95% of which appear only once. The material was peripheral blood, obtained 28 days after the second AZD1222 dose. Receptor source: an adult who received the AZD1222 COVID-19 vaccine.

The chain is built from TRBV5-5 and TRBJ1-5; no firm D call. The CDR3 length is 15 residues. Per the germline V gene, CDR1 is SGHKS and CDR2 is YYEKEE (reference sequence). V lost 0 bases to trimming and J lost 4 bases, with 11 bases between them. This CDR3 is CASSLEAMGNQPQHF. CDR3 nucleotides: TGTGCCAGCAGCTTGGAGGCAATGGGGAATCAGCCCCAGCATTTT.

In this sample, this clone turned up a few times. This chain's CDR3 is CASSPPSTNEQFF. CDR3 bases: TGTGCCAGCTCACCACCGAGCACCAATGAGCAGTTCTTC. The chain is built from TRBV18 and TRBJ2-1; D remains ambiguous. Trimming left V 0 bases short and J 6 bases short, with 6 bases between. The germline CDR1 and CDR2 sequences are KGHSH and LQKENI. The CDR3 spans 13 residues.

V gene TRBV3-1 (or the pseudogene TRBV3-2) combines with J gene TRBJ2-1, with TRBD2 matching over 11 bases. CDR3 length: 16 amino acids. The germline V gene has CDR1 LGHDT and CDR2 YNNKEL (reference sequence). Trimming removed 4 bases from V and 7 bases from J; junction bases left unmatched: 9. This CDR3 is CASSPLTSGSVNEQFF. The CDR3 DNA reads as TGTGCCAGCAGCCCCCTCACTAGCGGGAGTGTTAATGAGCAGTTCTTC.

The CDR3 DNA sequence: TGTGCCAGCAGCTTGGGGGACAGCCGGAGCACTGAAGCTTTCTTT. Protein product: CASSLGDSRSTEAFF. V gene TRBV7-3 combines with J gene TRBJ1-1; 7 bases match TRBD1. The trim removed 3 bases at V and 4 bases at J, leaving 8 bases unmatched. This CDR3 has 15 residues. Germline V gene data show CDR1 as SGHTA and CDR2 as FQGTGA.

The chain links TRBV2 to TRBJ1-1; D is unclear. The germline V and J ends were trimmed by 6 bases and 1 base, with 9 bases remaining between them. Germline-derived CDR1 and CDR2 are SNHLY and FYNNEI. The CDR3 is made up of 13 amino acids. The DNA of the CDR3 is TGTGCCAGCAGGCAGACATGGAACACTGAAGCTTTCTTT. It encodes CASRQTWNTEAFF.

About this clone itself: The same CDR3 is also encoded by other DNA sequences in this sample. The CDR3 is CASSGQGGTDTQYF. The CDR3 nucleotides are TGTGCCAGCAGTGGACAGGGGGGAACAGATACGCAGTATTTT. The rearrangement links TRBV2 to TRBJ2-3; 9 nucleotides match TRBD1. CDR3 size: 14 residues. Unmatched junction bases numbered 2, after V lost 4 bases and J lost 3 bases. CDR1 and CDR2 (germline): SNHLY, FYNNEI.

This clone was seen just once. This chain joins TRBV7-8 and TRBJ1-1, with 7 bases aligning to TRBD1. Germline V gene data show CDR1 as SGHVS and CDR2 as FQNEAQ. V shed 5 bases and J 4 bases; nucleotides not matched to a gene: 10. This CDR3 contains 15 residues. CDR3 bases: TGTGCCAGCAGCACCCGACAGGGTTTGGGCACTGAAGCTTTCTTT. It yields the protein CASSTRQGLGTEAFF.

The rearrangement joins TRBV27 to TRBJ1-1; D is unresolved. CDR1 and CDR2 (germline): MNHEY, SMNVEV (reference sequence). Trimming cost V 10 bases and J 1 base, with 13 bases left between them. The CDR3 length is 13 residues. CDR3 in DNA: TGTGCCACCCCCGAAATAGGGAACACTGAAGCTTTCTTT. Translated, it gives CATPEIGNTEAFF.

About this clone: Other nucleotide sequences from this sample produce the same CDR3. The chain joins TRBV6-5 to TRBJ1-2, with D perhaps matching TRBD1 (5 bases). Germline V gene lookup returns CDR1 MNHEY and CDR2 SVGAGI. V lost 6 bases to trimming and J lost 8 bases, with 16 bases between them. The CDR3 consists of 13 residues. CDR3 bases: TGTGCCAGCAGCCCGCCGGGGGTTCCGGGCTACACCTTC. Amino acid sequence: CASSPPGVPGYTF.

This chain joins TRBV3-1 (or the pseudogene TRBV3-2) and TRBJ1-2, with a weak D call TRBD1 (5 bases). The CDR3 spans 12 residues. Germline CDR1 LGHDT, CDR2 YNNKEL (reference sequence). V was pared by 4 bases and J by 5 bases, with 8 bases between. The CDR3 coding sequence is TGTGCCAGCAGCCGGGGCCGGTATGGCTACACCTTC. This encodes CASSRGRYGYTF.

The gene calls are TRBV21-1 and TRBJ2-3; the D segment call TRBD2 is taken from the table without a DNA check. TRBV21-1 is labeled a pseudogene. This CDR3 region has 11 residues. CDR3 residues: CATLCGDTQYF. CDR3 coding DNA: TGTGCCACCCTCTGCGGGGATACGCAGTATTTT.

With respect to this clone: One junction end disagrees with the germline gene, perhaps due to a read error. The J gene is TRBJ1-1, the V gene TRBV5-4, with D unresolved. The germline V gene has CDR1 SGHNT and CDR2 YYREEE (reference sequence). The CDR3 sequence is 13 residues long. In DNA, the CDR3 is TGTGCCAGCAGTTTGGAAGGGTTGACTGAAGCTTTCTTT. This codes for CASSLEGLTEAFF.

The J gene is TRBJ1-6, the V gene TRBV7-9, with D perhaps TRBD1 (5 bases). Germline CDR1 and CDR2: SEHNR and FQNEAQ (reference sequence). Trimming cost V 2 bases and J 2 bases, with 7 bases left between them. There are 15 residues in the CDR3. The CDR3 region is CASSLPTAYNSPLHF. The CDR3 DNA reads as TGTGCCAGCAGCTTACCGACAGCCTATAATTCACCCCTCCACTTT.

The gene calls are TRBV9 and TRBJ1-2, with D possibly being TRBD1 (5 bases). CDR3 size: 14 residues. V lost 0 bases and J lost 4, with 10 bases in between. The germline CDR1 and CDR2 sequences are SGDLS and YYNGEE. CDR3 bases: TGTGCCAGCAGCGTAGGTAGGGGAGTCTATGGCTACACCTTC. As protein: CASSVGRGVYGYTF.

V and J are TRBV5-4 and TRBJ2-1, with 8 bases matching TRBD1. Germline assignment: CDR1 SGHNT and CDR2 YYREEE (reference sequence). The CDR3 covers 14 residues. Germline trimming cut 4 bases from V and 2 bases from J; bases unmatched to any gene: 2. The CDR3 reads CASSPDRAYNEQFF. The CDR3, as DNA: TGTGCCAGCAGCCCGGACAGGGCCTACAATGAGCAGTTCTTC.

This chain links TRBV3-1 (or the pseudogene TRBV3-2) with TRBJ2-7; TRBD2 might be the D (6 bases). CDR3 length equals 13 residues. Trimming removed 4 bases at V and 6 bases at J, with 13 bases between. CDR1 is LGHDT, CDR2 YNNKEL, per germline (reference sequence). The CDR3 bases are TGTGCCAGCAGCCCTCGGGGAGGTTCCGAGCAGTACTTC. This translates into CASSPRGGSEQYF.

The chain links TRBV7-9 to TRBJ1-5, with TRBD1 matching 8 bases. V trimming: 11 bases; J trimming: 1 base; junction bases outside the gene matches: 4. This CDR3 has 13 residues. CDR1 and CDR2 (germline): SEHNR, FQNEAQ (reference sequence). The CDR3 nucleotides read TGTGCCGTGGGACAGGCGAGCAATCAGCCCCAGCATTTT. Residues: CAVGQASNQPQHF.

This sequence joins TRBV6-6 and TRBJ1-5; 8 bases are a match to TRBD1. The V gene end was trimmed by 5 bases and the J gene end by 3 bases; junction bases not matched to a gene: 12. CDR3 length equals 17 residues. Germline CDR1 and CDR2: MNHNY and SVGAGI (reference sequence). CDR3 loop: CASSHESRDRLNQPQHF. The CDR3 DNA sequence: TGTGCCAGCAGTCACGAGTCCCGGGACAGGCTCAATCAGCCCCAGCATTTT.